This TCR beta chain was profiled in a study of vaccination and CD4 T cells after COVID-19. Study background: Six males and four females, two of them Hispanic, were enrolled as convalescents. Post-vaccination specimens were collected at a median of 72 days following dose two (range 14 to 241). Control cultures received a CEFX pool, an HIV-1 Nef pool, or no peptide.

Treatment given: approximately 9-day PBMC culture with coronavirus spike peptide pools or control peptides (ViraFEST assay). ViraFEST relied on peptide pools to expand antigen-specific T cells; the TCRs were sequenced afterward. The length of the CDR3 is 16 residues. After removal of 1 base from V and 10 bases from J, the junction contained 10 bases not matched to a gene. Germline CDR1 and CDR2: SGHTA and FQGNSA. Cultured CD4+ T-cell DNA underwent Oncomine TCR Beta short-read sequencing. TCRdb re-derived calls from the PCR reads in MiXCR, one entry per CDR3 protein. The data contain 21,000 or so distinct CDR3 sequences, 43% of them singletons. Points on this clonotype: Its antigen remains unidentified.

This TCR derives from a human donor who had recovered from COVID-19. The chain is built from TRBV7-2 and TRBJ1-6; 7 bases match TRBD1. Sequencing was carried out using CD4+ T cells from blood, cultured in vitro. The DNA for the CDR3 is TGTGCCAGCAGCTTAGACAGGGGCAATTCGGGGTCACCCCTCCACTTT. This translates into CASSLDRGNSGSPLHF.